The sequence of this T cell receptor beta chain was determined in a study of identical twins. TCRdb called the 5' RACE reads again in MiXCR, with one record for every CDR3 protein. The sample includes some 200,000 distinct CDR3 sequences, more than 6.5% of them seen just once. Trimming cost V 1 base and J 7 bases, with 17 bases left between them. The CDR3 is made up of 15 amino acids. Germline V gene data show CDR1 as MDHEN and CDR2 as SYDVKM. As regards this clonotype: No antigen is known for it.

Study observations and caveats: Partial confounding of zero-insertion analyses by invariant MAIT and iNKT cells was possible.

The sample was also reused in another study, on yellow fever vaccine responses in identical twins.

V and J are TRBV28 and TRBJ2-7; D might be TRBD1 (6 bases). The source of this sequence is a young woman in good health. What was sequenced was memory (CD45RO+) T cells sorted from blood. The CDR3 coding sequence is TGTGCCAGCAGTTTATCCGGGGCAGGGGTTTGGGAGCAGTACTTC. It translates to CASSLSGAGVWEQYF.